The count of the clone carrying this T cell receptor (beta chain) is one. This specimen comes from a study of blood T cell repertoires in COVID-19. Study background: Collection of acute and convalescent COVID-19 samples took place in the United States, Italy and Spain. PBMCs, B-cell-depleted T cells, or T cells provided the cDNA or gDNA that made up the material.

Authors' processing steps: Counts of nucleated cells, estimated from reference gene primer amplification, were obtained. The table came from immunoSEQ multiplex PCR; TCRdb's copy has only in-frame clones and leaves some out. The V and J calls and clone size are taken from that table; D and trimming were inferred from the DNA. The sample has 180,000 or so clones, approximately 88% seen once. Assignment of participants to cohorts was predicated upon participant-reported clinical history. The CDR3 totals 15 residues. Trimming cost V 5 bases and J 0 bases, with 11 bases left between them. Germline values: CDR1 SGHVS, CDR2 FQNEAQ.

The V call is TRBV7-8, the J call TRBJ2-1; possibly TRBD2 for D (5 bases). The sequence derives from a woman aged 55-70 years who had recovered from COVID-19. The sequenced sample consisted of PBMCs or T cells enriched from blood (not recorded which). This chain's CDR3 is CASSLLESSYNEQFF. The CDR3 coding sequence is TGTGCCAGCAGCCTACTAGAAAGCTCCTACAATGAGCAGTTCTTC.